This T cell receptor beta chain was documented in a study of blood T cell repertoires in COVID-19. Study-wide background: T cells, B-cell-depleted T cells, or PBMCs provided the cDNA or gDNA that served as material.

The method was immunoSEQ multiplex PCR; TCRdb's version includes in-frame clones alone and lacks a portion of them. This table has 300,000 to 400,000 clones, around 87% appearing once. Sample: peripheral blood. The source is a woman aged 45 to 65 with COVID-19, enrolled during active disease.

The CDR3 spells CASSWTGSGNTIYF. Here the CDR3 DNA reads TGTGCCAGCAGCTGGACAGGATCTGGAAACACCATATATTTT. This chain uses TRBV3-1 (or the pseudogene TRBV3-2) with TRBJ1-3; 7 bases line up with TRBD1. V dropped 5 bases and J dropped 1; count of bases not matched to a gene: 2. The CDR3 is 14 residues long. CDR1 and CDR2 from the germline V gene are LGHDT and YNNKEL (reference sequence).